The clone carrying this TCR beta chain was picked up a small number of times. TCRdb independently ran MiXCR on the RT-PCR reads; one entry per CDR3 protein. The sample lists about 570,000 distinct CDR3 sequences, around 11% seen once, with approximately 10% in the top ten. There are 14 residues in the CDR3. Trimming removed 3 bases from V and 5 bases from J; junction bases left unmatched: 4. This entry is derived from a study of response to subunit inactivated influenza vaccine. The same specimen was also included in a second study, on T cells expressing NK-cell markers. That source notes: Synthesis of TCR beta cDNA relied on 5'RACE template switching carrying UMIs.

The TCR sequence derives from a man aged 45 to 65 who received an inactivated influenza vaccine. Source: PBMCs from blood, taken on the day of vaccination. The rearrangement links TRBV12-3 or TRBV12-4 to TRBJ2-1, with 7 bases aligning to TRBD2. This chain's CDR3 is CASSLGGEDNEQFF. The CDR3 nucleotides are TGTGCCAGCAGTTTGGGGGGGGAGGACAATGAGCAGTTCTTC.